The 2 T cell receptor beta chains below come from one sample, sequenced in a study of pediatric ulcerative colitis. Sequencing used immunoSEQ multiplex PCR; TCRdb keeps in-frame clones, though not all of them. The table has roughly 25,000 clones, roughly 70% seen once. One to two pinch biopsies were taken from the rectum during colonoscopy. Material: gut tissue. The receptors were gathered from a boy younger than 18 with severe ulcerative colitis.

By share of the sample, this clone is medium-sized. The chain uses TRBV5-1 and TRBJ2-2; D is unclear. Germline CDR1 and CDR2: SGHRS and YFSETQ. V was shortened by 4 bases and J by 7 bases, with 20 bases between the two germline ends. The CDR3 has 16 amino acids. CDR3 nucleotides: TGCGCCAGCAGCCCCCGCGTCGACCTCCAGAACGGGGAGCTGTTTTTT. It translates to CASSPRVDLQNGELFF.

The chain uses TRBV10-3 and TRBJ2-5, with TRBD2 matching over 11 bases. Trimming cost V 6 bases and J 4 bases; bases outside gene matches: 7. CDR3 length: 15 residues. Germline CDR1 ENHRY, CDR2 SYGVKD. The CDR3 here is CAISSGTSGTETQYF. CDR3 coding DNA: TGTGCCATCAGCTCCGGGACTAGCGGTACAGAGACCCAGTACTTC.